This T cell receptor (beta chain) emerged from a study of regulatory T cells in long-lasting Graves disease. On the study more broadly: Positivity for TSH receptor antibodies plus over 5 years of antithyroid drugs meant persistent Graves' disease.

The CDR3 has 14 residues. Per the germline V gene, CDR1 is SGHTA and CDR2 is FQGNSA. The V end lost 4 bases, the J end lost 2 bases, and 10 bases lay between the germline ends. To note about this clonotype: Its cognate antigen is unknown.

Combining iRepertoire HTBI primers with Arm-PCR of CDR3 regions, the authors built TCR beta libraries. TCRdb independently ran MiXCR on the multiplex PCR reads; one entry per CDR3 protein. The sample carries 400,000 to 500,000 distinct CDR3 sequences, about 22% recorded once. Time point indicated: persistent/refractory GD, antithyroid drugs over 5 years with positive TRAb. RNA isolated from PBMCs was used to make the TCR library. Study-wide findings and caveats: Peripheral blood, not thyroid tissue, was the sole material studied.

The sample was peripheral blood mononuclear cells (PBMCs), taken when the disease was refractory, from a patient treated with antithyroid drugs. This chain links TRBV7-2 with TRBJ2-3; possibly TRBD2 for D (6 bases). This TCR derives from a female donor with Graves disease. The CDR3 bases are TGTGCCAGCAGCTGGACTACCGCCACAGATACGCAGTATTTT. Protein: CASSWTTATDTQYF.